This TCR beta chain was profiled in a study of blood T cell repertoires in COVID-19. The table came from immunoSEQ multiplex PCR; TCRdb's copy has only in-frame clones and leaves some out. The sample includes 95,000 to 120,000 clones, around 85% of them seen just once. The germline V gene has CDR1 SGHDT and CDR2 YYEEEE. The CDR3 covers 14 residues. V lost 4 bases to trimming and J lost 2 bases, with 12 bases between them. What was sequenced was peripheral blood. The sequence came from a man aged 50 to 59 with acute or convalescent COVID-19. The chain uses TRBV5-6 and TRBJ1-2; a possible D gene is TRBD1 (6 bases). The CDR3: CASSPAGTNYGYTF. The CDR3 region has the DNA TGTGCCAGCAGCCCCGCCGGGACAAACTATGGCTACACCTTC.